The 10 T cell receptor beta chains reported below all come from one sample, sequenced in a study of Graves' ophthalmopathy and Graves' hyperthyroidism (dated by TCRdb to the late 2010s). The instrument was an Illumina HiSeq 2000. For repertoire sequencing, the TCR beta CDR3 regions were amplified from RNA transcripts. The first round of RT-PCR was done with HTBI primers and the Qiagen OneStep RT-PCR kit, and was followed by a second round of multiplex PCR, then size selection and purification. In-frame beta chains were kept once TCRdb had trimmed the public reads at Q25 with fastp and called clones with MiXCR. Each CDR3 protein appears once, grouped with its most common genes and DNA. In this sample the table shows under 350,000 distinct CDR3 sequences, 17% of which occur a single time. The ten biggest clones cover more than 9% of the sample. The sequenced sample consisted of peripheral blood. Receptors originate from an adult man with Graves' ophthalmopathy.

This clonotype was detected ten times or more. The DNA of the CDR3 is TGTGCCAGCAGGCCCGGGGGGGGTTGGACCCAGTACTTC. This sequence encodes CASRPGGGWTQYF. The chain couples TRBV12-3 or TRBV12-4 to TRBJ2-5, with TRBD2 matching over 8 bases. The V and J ends lost 6 bases and 7 bases, in that order; junction bases with no gene match: 7. The CDR3 has 13 amino acids.

Ten or more counts support this clonotype. The CDR3 sequence is CASSLEANEQYF. DNA for the CDR3: TGTGCCAGCAGCTTAGAAGCCAACGAGCAGTACTTC. The chain employs TRBV7-9 and TRBJ2-7, with unresolved D. V was trimmed by 1 base and J by 5 bases, leaving 6 bases between them. Germline lookup yields CDR1 SEHNR and CDR2 FQNEAQ (reference sequence). The CDR3 loop spans 12 amino acids.

The sample holds many counts of this clonotype. The genes are TRBV6-5 and TRBJ1-5, with D maybe TRBD1 (5 bases). V was pared by 10 bases and J by 9 bases, with 19 bases between. This CDR3 contains 13 residues. In germline, CDR1 is MNHEY, CDR2 SVGAGI. CDR3 in DNA: TGTGCCACGGCGGAACGGGGGATAGGGCCCCAGCATTTT. It translates to CATAERGIGPQHF.

This clonotype was observed at least ten times. This sequence joins TRBV11-3 and TRBJ2-2; 7 bases are a match to TRBD1. The CDR3 covers 15 residues. V lost 0 bases, J lost 9 bases, and 7 bases stayed unmatched. Germline loops: CDR1 SGHNT, CDR2 YENEEA. CDR3 DNA: TGTGCCAGCAGCTTAGAAGGTCAAGGGGGCCGGGAGCTGTTTTTT. It translates to CASSLEGQGGRELFF. The full variable domain, its missing parts supplied by reference TRBV11-3 and TRBJ2-2, is EAGVVQSPRYKIIEKKQPVAFWCNPISGHNTLYWYLQNLGQGPELLIRYENEEAVDDSQLPKDRFSAERLKGVDSTLKIQPAELGDSAVYLCASSLEGQGGRELFFGEGSRLTVL.

This clonotype showed up many times. The chain combines TRBV5-1 with TRBJ1-6; possible D gene TRBD1, 5 bases. This CDR3 region has 14 residues. Germline CDR1 SGHRS, CDR2 YFSETQ. The ends were cut back, 2 bases at V and 8 bases at J, with 11 bases in the middle. This CDR3 reads CASSLRGNDSPLHF. The CDR3 coding sequence is TGCGCCAGCAGCTTACGGGGGAATGATTCACCCCTCCACTTT.

The rearrangement uses TRBV2 and TRBJ1-2; D not certain. There are 17 residues in the CDR3. V lost 5 bases, J lost 1 base, and 20 bases lay in between. Germline values: CDR1 SNHLY, CDR2 FYNNEI. The CDR3 DNA reads TGTGCCAGCAGTCCCACCAGGCCTCGGGGTTATAACTATGGCTACACCTTC. This translates into CASSPTRPRGYNYGYTF. Full variable domain (missing parts from reference TRBV2 and TRBJ1-2): EPEVTQTPSHQVTQMGQEVILRCVPISNHLYFYWYRQILGQKVEFLVSFYNNEISEKSEIFDDQFSVERPDGSNFTLKIRSTKLEDSAMYFCASSPTRPRGYNYGYTFGSGTRLTVV.

This clonotype came up many times. The CDR3 loop reads CASSWSRDSSYEQYF. The CDR3 bases are TGTGCCAGCAGCTGGAGCCGGGACAGTTCCTACGAGCAGTACTTC. This chain joins TRBV7-9 and TRBJ2-7, with 7 bases fitting TRBD1. Unmatched junction bases numbered 7, after V lost 4 bases and J lost 1 base. CDR1 is SEHNR and CDR2 is FQNEAQ in the germline V gene (reference sequence). The CDR3 has 15 residues.

Many counts were recorded for this clonotype. CDR3 amino acids: CASSPTAVPRDTEAFF. The CDR3 bases are TGCGCCAGCAGCCCTACCGCGGTACCAAGGGACACTGAAGCTTTCTTT. V gene TRBV5-1 combines with J gene TRBJ1-1; D unresolved. V shed 4 bases and J shed 3 bases, with 19 bases lying between them. Looked up from germline, CDR1 is SGHRS and CDR2 is YFSETQ. This CDR3 is 16 amino acids long.

This clonotype occurred many times. The V call is TRBV19, the J call TRBJ1-5; TRBD1 agrees at 7 bases. The CDR3 length is 17 residues. With V trimmed by 4 bases and J by 2 bases, 11 bases remained unmatched. The V gene's germline CDR1 is LNHDA and CDR2 SQIVND (reference sequence). The CDR3 protein is CASSRDTTGTGNQPQHF. The CDR3 DNA reads TGTGCCAGTAGTAGAGACACGACAGGGACCGGCAATCAGCCCCAGCATTTT.

This clonotype was observed many times. The gene calls are TRBV29-1 and TRBJ2-2; D perhaps matches TRBD2 (6 bases). Germline V CDR1 and CDR2: SQVTM, ANQGSEA. This CDR3 comprises 11 residues. V was cut by 4 bases and J by 6 bases, with 6 bases left in between. CDR3 sequence: CSVASAGELFF. In nucleotides, the CDR3 is TGCAGCGTTGCTAGCGCCGGGGAGCTGTTTTTT.